This TCR beta chain emerged from a study of blood T cells in healthy people across ages. Study-wide results and caveats: CMV status of donors was unknown, possibly confounding expanded clonotype changes.

Germline-derived CDR1 and CDR2 are DFQATT and SNEGSKA (reference sequence). CDR3 length equals 16 residues. V lost 0 bases to trimming and J lost 1 base, with 15 bases between them. As to this clonotype: Its cognate antigen is unknown.

Combining a sample-barcoded 5' primer with a J-beta primer mix, a second PCR ran for roughly 6 to 12 cycles. Every sample returned 2.5 million or more CDR3-containing paired-end reads. TCRdb processed the 5' RACE reads anew with MiXCR; each CDR3 protein has one entry. This sample has some 850,000 distinct CDR3 sequences; roughly 24% occur once, and the top ten carry about 3%. Every donor contributed around 10 milliliters of peripheral blood by blood draw. Separately, the same data were catalogued under a study of T cells of mothers and their children. As that report states: Reads recorded for TCR beta CDR3 numbered over 9 million per mother and some 3.3 million per child.

The source is a boy younger than 18 in good health. The sample consisted of blood. This chain connects TRBV20-1 to TRBJ2-5; D gene unclear. This chain's CDR3 is CSARDYGSFVQETQYF. As DNA, the CDR3 is TGCAGTGCTAGAGATTATGGCAGTTTCGTCCAAGAGACCCAGTACTTC.